This paragraph reports one TCR beta chain. The CDR3 contains 14 residues. With V trimmed by 5 bases and J by 11 bases, 14 bases remained unmatched. CDR1 is SGHTA and CDR2 is FQGTGA in the germline V gene. The sample comes from a study of blood T cell repertoires in COVID-19. Study in general: Sites in the United States, Italy and Spain provided acute and convalescent COVID-19 samples. PBMCs, B-cell-depleted T cells, or T cells were the source of the cDNA or gDNA that made up the material.

Original analysis: Using reference gene primer amplification, nucleated cell counts were estimated. The method was immunoSEQ multiplex PCR; TCRdb's version includes in-frame clones alone and lacks a portion of them. V and J calls plus clone size are reproduced from that table; the DNA served to infer D and trimming. The data contain 65,000 or so clones, roughly 83% of them seen just once; the ten biggest clones take up about 10%. Enrollment of patients from Seattle took place during active infection, with longitudinal follow-up. Input material: peripheral blood. This receptor was obtained from a man in his thirties or forties with COVID-19, enrolled during active disease. The J gene is TRBJ2-7, the V gene TRBV7-3, with 8 bases matching TRBD2. The CDR3 DNA sequence: TGTGCCAGCAGCCTTGGGACTAGTGCCCCTCCTGAGTACTTC. Translated: CASSLGTSAPPEYF. The entire variable domain, with the rest obtained from reference TRBV7-3 and TRBJ2-7, is as follows: GAGVSQTPSNKVTEKGKYVELRCDPISGHTALYWYRQSLGQGPEFLIYFQGTGAADDSGLPNDRFFAVRPEGSVSTLKIQRTERGDSAVYLCASSLGTSAPPEYFGPGTRLTVT.